These T cell receptor beta chains were read from a single sample in a study of shared clonotypes between healthy human individuals. Only in-frame clones appear in the TCRdb table, and some are missing; sequencing was by immunoSEQ multiplex PCR. The data hold around 2.1 million clones, with approximately 94% observed a single time. Sequencing used naive CD8+ T cells from PBMCs. The receptors derive from a man aged 18 to 29 in good health. Some clones in this sample may be carry-over from other donors' samples. Each CDR3 is given without its conserved first and last residue. D genes are given only for firm matches.

>TRBV13|TRBJ2-5|-|10
ASSPGRETQY
>TRBV7-8|TRBJ2-2|-|15
ASRDSPQGYPTGELF
>TRBV5-4|TRBJ2-7|-|12
ASSAGQNLYEQY
>TRBV9|TRBJ2-7|-|17
ASSDPGPLDPTRGYEQY
>TRBV5-1|TRBJ1-2|-|10
ASSPGGEGYT
>TRBV27|TRBJ2-4|TRBD1|13
ASSLTGAYKNIQY
>TRBV7-6|TRBJ2-7|-|14
ASSSLRWDLSYEQY
>TRBV7-6|TRBJ2-5|-|13
ASSSSLIRGETQY
>TRBV29-1|TRBJ2-7|TRBD1|11
STGQGNTYEQY
>TRBV11-2|TRBJ2-7|-|12
ASSLGLAGREQY
>TRBV29-1|TRBJ2-4|-|13
SVWATYDSKNIQY
>TRBV21-1|TRBJ1-5|-|13
ASSKGPGTLGPQH
>TRBV19|TRBJ2-5|-|11
ASSLYLQETQY
>TRBV4-2|TRBJ2-3|-|13
ASSQIAGGTDTQY
>TRBV29-1|TRBJ1-1|-|11
SAQTGSNTEAF
>TRBV6-1|TRBJ1-2|-|12
ASSGLGFGYGYT
>TRBV11-2|TRBJ2-5|TRBD1|15
ASSLGRQGGFHETQY
>TRBV2|TRBJ2-7|-|10
ASSEGPDEQY
>TRBV5-1|TRBJ2-1|TRBD1|15
ASSLATLQGAGNEQF
>TRBV9|TRBJ2-6|-|17
ASSVNVRQGQSGANVLT
>TRBV9|TRBJ2-7|-|13
ASSGEAGLVYEQY
>TRBV6-1|TRBJ1-2|-|10
ASWVFLIGYT
>TRBV7-9|TRBJ2-3|TRBD2|13
ASSWSGKGTDTQY
>TRBV9|TRBJ2-1|TRBD2|14
ASSVRSSGSYNEQF
>TRBV9|TRBJ2-3|-|17
ASSVATQRGLASIDTQY
>TRBV7-9|TRBJ1-1|-|13
ASTKGPGPNTEAF
>TRBV27|TRBJ1-5|-|15
ASKPLTSSDRNQPQH
>TRBV11-1|TRBJ2-7|TRBD2|13
ASSLASGTLYEQY
>TRBV4-3|TRBJ2-7|TRBD1|16
ASSQDSWAKQGFEEQY
>TRBV7-6|TRBJ1-1|-|11
ASMVGVNTEAF
>TRBV11-2|TRBJ2-7|TRBD2|12
ASSLGSGSYEQY
>TRBV14|TRBJ1-2|-|12
ASSYIGGPSGYT
>TRBV30|TRBJ2-5|-|15
AWIGTPTGRVQETQY
>TRBV28|TRBJ2-2|TRBD1|13
ASSLLTGAAGELF
>TRBV11-2|TRBJ1-1|-|13
ASSFLLGGNTEAF
>TRBV29-1|TRBJ2-7|TRBD1|12
SVAAQGPGHEQY
>TRBV4-3|TRBJ2-5|-|13
ASSRNRERAETQY
>TRBV11-1|TRBJ2-3|-|14
ASSSTYEPPPDTQY
>TRBV5-1|TRBJ2-4|-|13
ASSLGWGAKNIQY
>TRBV11-2|TRBJ2-1|-|14
ASSLDISRAYNEQF
>TRBV5-1|TRBJ2-5|TRBD2|12
ASSASGRKETQY
>TRBV6-1|TRBJ2-1|TRBD2|13
ASSEALAGYNEQF
>TRBV11-2|TRBJ2-3|-|12
ASSLGIGTDTQY
>TRBV6-6|TRBJ2-1|TRBD1|10
ASGQGINEQF
>TRBV7-3|TRBJ2-3|-|13
ASSLGGLDTDTQY
>TRBV25-1|TRBJ2-7|-|10
ASGTRWSEQY
>TRBV6-5|TRBJ1-5|-|13
ASSVKGLSNQPQH
>TRBV27|TRBJ2-7|-|14
ASSFLGQGGPYEQY
>TRBV28|TRBJ2-7|-|9
ASERSQGQY
>TRBV2|TRBJ2-7|TRBD1|12
ASSVNRGFYEQY
>TRBV9|TRBJ1-2|-|13
ASSGVRSSNYGYT
>TRBV28|TRBJ2-5|-|14
ASSSFRGQPQETQY
>TRBV28|TRBJ2-2|-|12
ASSPGPGNGELF
>TRBV6-1|TRBJ1-1|-|13
ASRLGGGLLPEAF
>TRBV6-4|TRBJ2-1|-|11
ASSDLQGNEQF
>TRBV5-4|TRBJ1-1|-|11
ASSFTMNTEAF
>TRBV5-1|TRBJ2-2|-|14
ASSLGWEPDTGELF